The rows below give T cell receptor beta chains drawn from one sample of a study of neurological immune-mediated disorders. TCRdb called the 5' RACE reads again in MiXCR, with one record for every CDR3 protein. The sample consists of about 89,000 distinct CDR3 sequences, around 2.6% of them appearing once. Sequencing was performed on PBMCs. The receptor source for this set is a woman in her 30s with multiple sclerosis. The conserved cysteine and the conserved F or W are not part of the CDR3 here.

v_call: TRBV5-1
j_call: TRBJ1-1
cdr3_aa: ASSDGQGLAEAF

v_call: TRBV12-3/TRBV12-4
j_call: TRBJ2-7
cdr3_aa: ASSFMFGSSYEQY

v_call: TRBV6-2/TRBV6-3
j_call: TRBJ2-7
cdr3_aa: ASSSSGRASYEQY

v_call: TRBV20-1
j_call: TRBJ1-1
cdr3_aa: SARDGRRGQNTEAF

v_call: TRBV12-3/TRBV12-4
j_call: TRBJ2-1
cdr3_aa: ASSPYRTEQF

v_call: TRBV6-6
j_call: TRBJ2-1
cdr3_aa: ASSYPGLDYNEQF

v_call: TRBV5-1
j_call: TRBJ2-1
cdr3_aa: ASSFDQGQGGI

v_call: TRBV4-3
j_call: TRBJ1-1
cdr3_aa: ASSQGTGGLNTEAF

v_call: TRBV4-3
j_call: TRBJ2-1
cdr3_aa: ASSQDRRGEQF

v_call: TRBV7-9
j_call: TRBJ2-2
cdr3_aa: ASSLVSFSGELF

v_call: TRBV10-3
j_call: TRBJ2-7
cdr3_aa: AINRDRDHEQY

v_call: TRBV20-1
j_call: TRBJ2-7
cdr3_aa: SASPLGGSYEQY

v_call: TRBV7-6
j_call: TRBJ2-2
cdr3_aa: ASSLTGAGGELF

v_call: TRBV12-3/TRBV12-4
j_call: TRBJ2-2
cdr3_aa: ASIAGGNTGELF

v_call: TRBV28
j_call: TRBJ2-5
cdr3_aa: ASSFGLAVKETQY

v_call: TRBV7-2
j_call: TRBJ2-1
cdr3_aa: ASSLVAYQAGNEQF

v_call: TRBV18
j_call: TRBJ1-4
cdr3_aa: ASSRDANEKLF

v_call: TRBV16
j_call: TRBJ2-5
cdr3_aa: ASTYTRQETQY

v_call: TRBV6-6
j_call: TRBJ1-4
cdr3_aa: ASSLGRTRGEKLF

v_call: TRBV7-2
j_call: TRBJ2-7
cdr3_aa: ASSLEYLYEQY

v_call: TRBV5-1
j_call: TRBJ2-1
cdr3_aa: ASSPTSGRYNEQF

v_call: TRBV5-1
j_call: TRBJ2-1
cdr3_aa: ASSTLTDNEQF

v_call: TRBV7-2
j_call: TRBJ2-1
cdr3_aa: ASSDIHGTGNNEQF

v_call: TRBV5-1
j_call: TRBJ2-3
cdr3_aa: ASSPGQEITDTQY

v_call: TRBV29-1
j_call: TRBJ2-2
cdr3_aa: SVALRENTGELF

v_call: TRBV5-6
j_call: TRBJ1-2
cdr3_aa: ASSPPGNANYGYT

v_call: TRBV12-3/TRBV12-4
j_call: TRBJ2-1
cdr3_aa: ASSHSGRLILEQF

v_call: TRBV5-1
j_call: TRBJ2-7
cdr3_aa: ASSTTGYEQY

v_call: TRBV27
j_call: TRBJ1-2
cdr3_aa: ATRSFYGYT

v_call: TRBV7-2
j_call: TRBJ2-3
cdr3_aa: ASSSSPTGRADTQY

v_call: TRBV5-8
j_call: TRBJ2-2
cdr3_aa: ASSLDGRTNTGELF

v_call: TRBV29-1
j_call: TRBJ1-1
cdr3_aa: SVLTSGKAF

v_call: TRBV20-1
j_call: TRBJ1-5
cdr3_aa: SARGPTGIQPQH

v_call: TRBV20-1
j_call: TRBJ1-3
cdr3_aa: SARDPGIGNTIY

v_call: TRBV5-1
j_call: TRBJ1-4
cdr3_aa: ASSLVGAPNEKLF

v_call: TRBV4-3
j_call: TRBJ1-1
cdr3_aa: ASSQGSEAF

v_call: TRBV11-2
j_call: TRBJ2-5
cdr3_aa: ASSTSGRFQETQY

v_call: TRBV20-1
j_call: TRBJ1-1
cdr3_aa: SASRLNTEAF

v_call: TRBV28
j_call: TRBJ2-1
cdr3_aa: ASSLQRPSYNEQF

v_call: TRBV5-1
j_call: TRBJ2-3
cdr3_aa: ASSFSGASTDTQY

v_call: TRBV27
j_call: TRBJ2-7
cdr3_aa: ASRLAGASRGLYEQY

v_call: TRBV29-1
j_call: TRBJ2-1
cdr3_aa: SVGGLRNEQF

v_call: TRBV7-7
j_call: TRBJ2-7
cdr3_aa: ASSTRHCYEQY

v_call: TRBV27
j_call: TRBJ1-2
cdr3_aa: ASSLVGPGSNYGYT

v_call: TRBV6-6
j_call: TRBJ2-7
cdr3_aa: ASSYGGLAGTRNSYEQY

v_call: TRBV5-1
j_call: TRBJ2-3
cdr3_aa: ASSLSGGTQY

v_call: TRBV28
j_call: TRBJ2-1
cdr3_aa: ASSSRLGRSYNEQF

v_call: TRBV7-8
j_call: TRBJ1-1
cdr3_aa: ASSLVAGNTEAF

v_call: TRBV11-2
j_call: TRBJ2-1
cdr3_aa: ASSIAVYNEQF

v_call: TRBV6-2/TRBV6-3
j_call: TRBJ1-1
cdr3_aa: ASSYVGGLFTEAF

v_call: TRBV25-1
j_call: TRBJ2-2
cdr3_aa: ASKLLQVRGYTGELF

v_call: TRBV6-5
j_call: TRBJ2-1
cdr3_aa: ASSYEGSSYNEQF